Each of the 27 T cell receptor beta chains below was sequenced from the same sample in a study of cytomegalovirus exposure and HLA in healthy donors. The primer mix had 60 Vbeta and 13 Jbeta primers. Profiling relied on immunoSEQ multiplex PCR, and the TCRdb table lists in-frame clones only, not all of them. The repertoire holds some 120,000 clones, about 80% seen once, with around 1.2% in the top ten. The sequenced sample consisted of PBMCs. Every receptor here comes from a man in his fifties or sixties in good health and CMV-seronegative.

The chain employs TRBV7-5 and TRBJ2-2; the D call in the table, TRBD2, was not verified against the DNA. TRBV7-5 is classified as a pseudogene. This CDR3 is built from 12 residues. The CDR3 DNA reads as TGTGCCAGAAGCCCCGCCGGCGGGGAGCTGTTTTTT. It specifies CARSPAGGELFF.

The chain combines TRBV19 with TRBJ2-1; 10 positions match TRBD1. With V trimmed by 7 bases and J by 6 bases, 9 bases remained unmatched. CDR1 is LNHDA, CDR2 SQIVND, per germline (reference sequence). CDR3 length equals 15 residues. The CDR3 here is CASTLSRDRGNEQFF. The CDR3 DNA reads as TGTGCCAGTACCCTTTCCCGGGACAGGGGCAATGAGCAGTTCTTC. The full variable domain, rest sourced from reference TRBV19 and TRBJ2-1, is DGGITQSPKYLFRKEGQNVTLSCEQNLNHDAMYWYRQDPGQGLRLIYYSQIVNDFQKGDIAEGYSVSREKKESFPLTVTSAQKNPTAFYLCASTLSRDRGNEQFFGPGTRLTVL.

J is TRBJ2-1 and V is TRBV5-1; the D gene is possibly TRBD1 (5 bases). The germline gives CDR1 SGHRS, CDR2 YFSETQ. The CDR3 extends over 14 amino acids. V lost 5 bases to trimming and J lost 1 base, with 10 bases between them. CDR3 amino acids: CASSYTGSYNEQFF. Here the CDR3 DNA reads TGCGCCAGCAGTTACACAGGATCCTACAATGAGCAGTTCTTC.

This chain connects TRBV4-1 to TRBJ2-7; 7 positions agree with TRBD1. The CDR3 spans 13 residues. V shed 4 bases and J 4 bases; nucleotides not matched to a gene: 4. Germline V gene lookup returns CDR1 MGHRA and CDR2 YSYEKL. The CDR3 nucleotides read TGCGCCAGCAGCCGAGGGGGCGAGTACGAGCAGTACTTC. Its protein is CASSRGGEYEQYF.

The chain couples TRBV4-1 to TRBJ2-5; no firm D call. The CDR3 has 14 residues. V was clipped by 0 bases and J by 1 base, with 6 bases between them. The V gene's germline CDR1 is MGHRA and CDR2 YSYEKL. DNA for the CDR3: TGCGCCAGCAGCCAAGATCCGAGCCAAGAGACCCAGTACTTC. Translation gives CASSQDPSQETQYF.

V and J are TRBV4-3 and TRBJ1-2, with D possibly TRBD1 on 5 matching bases. The CDR3 has 15 residues. V lost 0 bases to trimming and J lost 2 bases, with 10 bases between them. Looked up from germline, CDR1 is LGHNA and CDR2 is YSLEER. This CDR3 reads CASSQEETANYGYTF. CDR3 in DNA: TGCGCCAGCAGCCAAGAGGAGACAGCAAACTATGGCTACACCTTC.

To note about this clone: Additional DNA sequences in this sample encode the identical CDR3. The chain recombines TRBV28 with TRBJ1-1; 7 bases align to TRBD1. Germline loops: CDR1 MDHEN, CDR2 SYDVKM. The CDR3 totals 17 residues. V shed 5 bases and J 1 base; nucleotides not matched to a gene: 13. The CDR3 DNA is TGTGCCAGCAGTATCTCCGGAACAGGGGTAGAGAACACTGAAGCTTTCTTT. Protein product: CASSISGTGVENTEAFF.

This clone was counted once. The V and J genes are TRBV2 and TRBJ1-6; no definite D call. This CDR3 has 15 amino acids. Trimming pared 6 bases from V and 6 bases from J, leaving 15 bases between. Per the germline V gene, CDR1 is SNHLY and CDR2 is FYNNEI. This chain's CDR3 is CASRKTEVGNSPLHF. CDR3 nucleotide sequence: TGTGCCAGCAGAAAGACGGAGGTTGGTAATTCACCCCTCCACTTT. Together with reference TRBV2 and TRBJ1-6, the CDR3 gives the full variable domain: EPEVTQTPSHQVTQMGQEVILRCVPISNHLYFYWYRQILGQKVEFLVSFYNNEISEKSEIFDDQFSVERPDGSNFTLKIRSTKLEDSAMYFCASRKTEVGNSPLHFGNGTRLTVT.

As for this clone: Different DNA sequences within this sample yield the same CDR3. The chain has TRBV5-1 and TRBJ2-7, with 13 nucleotides matching TRBD2. The CDR3 extends over 15 amino acids. Germline values: CDR1 SGHRS, CDR2 YFSETQ. J was trimmed by 5 bases and V by 4 bases; bases with no gene match: 6. The CDR3 DNA sequence: TGCGCCAGCAGCGATCCCGGACTAGCGGGAGACGAGCAGTACTTC. As protein: CASSDPGLAGDEQYF.

The chain joins TRBV19 to TRBJ1-1; 7 bases are shared with TRBD1. Germline-derived CDR1 and CDR2 are LNHDA and SQIVND (reference sequence). J gave up 10 bases and V 5 bases, and 13 bases lay outside the gene matches. The CDR3 is 14 amino acids. The CDR3 nucleotides read TGTGCCAGTAGTGTACAGGGGTTATCAAATGGAGCTTTCTTT. This translates into CASSVQGLSNGAFF.

The CDR3 DNA reads as TGTGCCTGGAGAATCGGGAATGGGGAGCTGTTTTTT. Residues: CAWRIGNGELFF. This chain links TRBV30 with TRBJ2-2; TRBD2 might be the D (5 bases). The V gene lost 3 bases and the J gene lost 8 bases, with 10 bases spanning the gap. The CDR3 consists of 12 residues. CDR1 GTSNPN and CDR2 SVGIG come from the germline V gene (reference sequence).

The chain combines TRBV4-3 with TRBJ2-7, with TRBD2 matching over 12 bases. The CDR3 totals 15 residues. V gave up 1 base and J gave up 2 bases; unmatched junction bases: 0. Germline lookup yields CDR1 LGHNA and CDR2 YSLEER. The CDR3 DNA sequence: TGCGCCAGCAGCCAAGGACTAGCGGGAGCCTACGAGCAGTACTTC. Protein sequence: CASSQGLAGAYEQYF.

V usage is TRBV7-2 and J usage is TRBJ2-5; 13 bases align to TRBD2. J lost 5 bases, V lost 6 bases, and 9 bases had no gene match. Germline CDR1 SGHTA, CDR2 FQGNSA. This CDR3 is 16 amino acids long. The CDR3 DNA reads TGTGCCAGCAGTTTCCAGGGACTAGCGGGACGCGAGACCCAGTACTTC. Encoded protein: CASSFQGLAGRETQYF. Full variable domain (missing parts from reference TRBV7-2 and TRBJ2-5): GAGVSQSPSNKVTEKGKDVELRCDPISGHTALYWYRQSLGQGLEFLIYFQGNSAPDKSGLPSDRFSAERTGGSVSTLTIQRTQQEDSAVYLCASSFQGLAGRETQYFGPGTRLLVL.

This sequence joins TRBV28 and TRBJ1-1; possibly TRBD1 for D (6 bases). This CDR3 contains 13 residues. The germline gives CDR1 MDHEN, CDR2 SYDVKM. V lost 5 bases, J lost 6 bases, and 13 bases lay in between. In DNA, the CDR3 is TGTGCCAGCAGTGGCAGGGGCCGGGCTGAAGCTTTCTTT. Translation: CASSGRGRAEAFF.

The genes are TRBV5-1 and TRBJ1-1, with D possibly matching TRBD1 (6 bases). Trimming pared 4 bases from V and 4 bases from J, leaving 14 bases between. The germline CDR1 and CDR2 sequences are SGHRS and YFSETQ. The CDR3 covers 14 residues. CDR3 amino acids: CASSKGGSVTEAFF. CDR3 DNA: TGCGCCAGCAGCAAGGGGGGGTCCGTCACTGAAGCTTTCTTT.

The CDR3 sequence: CASSRRQAGANVLTF. The CDR3 nucleotides read TGTGCCAGCAGCCGACGCCAGGCCGGGGCCAACGTCCTGACTTTC. The rearrangement joins TRBV28 to TRBJ2-6; D remains unclear. V was cut by 6 bases and J by 4 bases, with 13 bases left in between. The germline V gene encodes CDR1 MDHEN and CDR2 SYDVKM. CDR3 length: 15 residues.

V gene TRBV6-4 combines with J gene TRBJ2-1; TRBD1 aligns across 9 bases. CDR3 size: 14 residues. The V and J ends lost 6 bases and 6 bases, in that order; junction bases with no gene match: 6. The V gene's germline CDR1 is MRHNA and CDR2 SNTAGT. Written as DNA, the CDR3 is TGTGCCAGCAGGGGGACAGGGAGGTCCAATGAGCAGTTCTTC. It is translated as CASRGTGRSNEQFF.

J is TRBJ2-1 and V is TRBV28; 7 nucleotides match TRBD2. V was clipped by 3 bases and J by 5 bases; unmatched bases: 4. CDR1 and CDR2 (germline): MDHEN, SYDVKM. There are 14 residues in the CDR3. The CDR3 region is CASSLSSGNNEQFF. CDR3 DNA sequence: TGTGCCAGCAGTTTGTCTAGCGGTAACAATGAGCAGTTCTTC. The variable domain in full, completed from reference TRBV28 and TRBJ2-1, reads DVKVTQSSRYLVKRTGEKVFLECVQDMDHENMFWYRQDPGLGLRLIYFSYDVKMKEKGDIPEGYSVSREKKERFSLILESASTNQTSMYLCASSLSSGNNEQFFGPGTRLTVL.

The J gene is TRBJ2-5, the V gene TRBV6-1; TRBD2 is a possible D gene (6 bases). The germline gives CDR1 MNHNS, CDR2 SASEGT. Trimming pared 2 bases from V and 4 bases from J, leaving 11 bases between. The CDR3 is 14 residues long. DNA for the CDR3: TGTGCCAGCAGTGAATCCGGGGGAGGAGAGACCCAGTACTTC. Protein sequence: CASSESGGGETQYF.

This rearrangement joins TRBV10-2 to TRBJ1-1; TRBD1 matches 8 bases. The V gene's germline CDR1 is WSHSY and CDR2 SAAADI. With V trimmed by 0 bases and J by 5 bases, 14 bases remained unmatched. This CDR3 region has 18 residues. DNA for the CDR3: TGCGCCAGCAGTGAGTCCTGGGGACTTACAGGGGGTAGGACTGAAGCTTTCTTT. The encoded protein is CASSESWGLTGGRTEAFF.

This chain connects TRBV11-2 to TRBJ2-7; D not resolved. V dropped 1 base and J dropped 6 bases, with 13 bases sitting between them. This CDR3 has 14 amino acids. Germline CDR1 is SGHAT and CDR2 is FQNNGV. In DNA, the CDR3 is TGTGCCAGCAGCTTAGTGTCCCAAGCCCCCGAGCAGTACTTC. It translates to CASSLVSQAPEQYF.

This clone was counted a single time. The chain links TRBV6-1 to TRBJ2-1; tentatively, D is TRBD1 (6 bases). V was shortened by 4 bases and J by 2 bases, with 12 bases between the two germline ends. Germline CDR1 MNHNS, CDR2 SASEGT. The CDR3 has 15 amino acids. The CDR3, as DNA: TGTGCCAGCAGTGTCCGGGACATAACCTACAATGAGCAGTTCTTC. It codes for CASSVRDITYNEQFF.

The chain couples TRBV7-9 to TRBJ2-4; D is perhaps TRBD1 (7 bases). CDR3 length equals 17 residues. V was clipped by 5 bases and J by 0 bases, with 17 bases between them. Germline lookup yields CDR1 SEHNR and CDR2 FQNEAQ (reference sequence). In DNA, the CDR3 is TGTGCCAGCAGCCCCTTCTCAGGGGGGTTAGCCAAAAACATTCAGTACTTC. It is translated as CASSPFSGGLAKNIQYF.

This chain connects TRBV19 to TRBJ1-5, with 9 bases aligning to TRBD1. This CDR3 has 17 residues. Germline CDR1 is LNHDA and CDR2 is SQIVND (reference sequence). V lost 5 bases and J lost 1; bases outside the gene matches: 9. The CDR3 nucleotides are TGTGCCAGTAGTTCCCGGGACAGGGTAAACAGCAATCAGCCCCAGCATTTT. Translation gives CASSSRDRVNSNQPQHF.

This clone is labeled as medium-sized. The chain is built from TRBV5-4 and TRBJ2-7; 9 nucleotides agree with TRBD2. CDR3 length equals 15 residues. J was trimmed by 7 bases and V by 3 bases; bases with no gene match: 11. Germline values: CDR1 SGHNT, CDR2 YYREEE (reference sequence). The CDR3 DNA reads TGTGCCAGCAGCTCTCGCTCCCAGACTAGCGGAGAGCAGTACTTC. This gives the protein CASSSRSQTSGEQYF.

The chain has TRBV11-3 and TRBJ2-1; 9 bases are shared with TRBD2. CDR1 SGHNT and CDR2 YENEEA come from the germline V gene. The CDR3 spans 17 residues. The trim removed 1 base at V and 7 bases at J, leaving 11 bases unmatched. The CDR3 DNA sequence: TGTGCCAGCAGCTTAGTCGGTAGCGGGAGCATGGGGAATGAGCAGTTCTTC. Translating it yields CASSLVGSGSMGNEQFF.

The chain joins TRBV10-3 to TRBJ1-5, with TRBD1 matching over 7 bases. The germline gives CDR1 ENHRY, CDR2 SYGVKD. V shed 2 bases and J 3 bases; nucleotides not matched to a gene: 7. The CDR3 runs to 16 residues. The CDR3 sequence is CAISERQGGSNQPQHF. CDR3 DNA sequence: TGTGCCATCAGTGAGAGACAGGGAGGCTCCAATCAGCCCCAGCATTTT.